These T cell receptor beta chains were read from a single sample in a study of blood T cell repertoires in COVID-19. TCRdb's copy holds only in-frame clones and misses some; the assay was immunoSEQ multiplex PCR. The sample lists 200,000 or so clones, approximately 85% occurring once. Sequenced sample: peripheral blood. All receptors derive from a human donor with active or convalescent COVID-19. The donor label of this sample is uncertain. Both conserved end residues are part of each CDR3. The D gene is left open where the match is weak. A row's size may be missing; if present it is once, few, many or a size class.

J gene: TRBJ1-6
D gene: NA
clone size: NA
V gene: TRBV7-2
CDR3 DNA: TGTGCCAGCAGCTTATCCGGGAGAAGGTGGTTGACCTATAATTCACCCCTCCACTTT
CDR3 protein: CASSLSGRRWLTYNSPLHF

J gene: TRBJ2-7
D gene: TRBD2
clone size: once
V gene: TRBV7-2
CDR3 DNA: TGTGCCAGCAGCCATCGGGGCGGGGGGGCCAATTTCTACGAGCAGTACTTC
CDR3 protein: CASSHRGGGANFYEQYF

J gene: TRBJ2-5
D gene: TRBD2
clone size: NA
V gene: TRBV24-1
CDR3 DNA: TGTGCCACCAGTGATTTGGTTAGCGGGAGTGATACCCAGTACTTC
CDR3 protein: CATSDLVSGSDTQYF

J gene: TRBJ2-1
D gene: TRBD2
clone size: NA
V gene: TRBV3-1/TRBV3-2
CDR3 DNA: TGTGCCAGCAGCCAAGAGGAGCGGGGGGGCCTCTACAATGAGCAGTTCTTC
CDR3 protein: CASSQEERGGLYNEQFF

J gene: TRBJ2-7
D gene: TRBD1
clone size: NA
V gene: TRBV24-1
CDR3 DNA: TGTGCCAGCAAAATCCGGGACAGGTGTATGAGCTCCTACGAGCAGTACTTC
CDR3 protein: CASKIRDRCMSSYEQYF

J gene: TRBJ1-6
D gene: NA
clone size: once
V gene: TRBV28
CDR3 DNA: TGTGCCAGCAGTTTGGCTCAGGCCTATAATTCACCCCTCCACTTT
CDR3 protein: CASSLAQAYNSPLHF

J gene: TRBJ2-4
D gene: NA
clone size: NA
V gene: TRBV11-1
CDR3 DNA: TGTGCCAGCAGCTCGTCGCAGGTAGCCAAAAACATTCAGTACTTC
CDR3 protein: CASSSSQVAKNIQYF

J gene: TRBJ2-7
D gene: NA
clone size: NA
V gene: TRBV11-1
CDR3 DNA: TGTGCCAGCAGCTCCCTTACAGGGCTAGAGCAGTACTTC
CDR3 protein: CASSSLTGLEQYF

J gene: TRBJ1-2
D gene: NA
clone size: NA
V gene: TRBV20-1
CDR3 DNA: TGCAGTGCTAGTTCAGTGTATGGCTACACCTTC
CDR3 protein: CSASSVYGYTF

J gene: TRBJ2-5
D gene: TRBD2
clone size: NA
V gene: TRBV3-1/TRBV3-2
CDR3 DNA: TGTGCCAGCAGCCAAGGGTTGCGGGAGGGCCGGGAGACCCAGTACTTC
CDR3 protein: CASSQGLREGRETQYF

J gene: TRBJ1-2
D gene: NA
clone size: NA
V gene: TRBV4-2
CDR3 DNA: TGTGCCAGCAGCCATTTGGAGTATGGCTACACCTTC
CDR3 protein: CASSHLEYGYTF

J gene: TRBJ2-3
D gene: TRBD2
clone size: NA
V gene: TRBV5-4
CDR3 DNA: TGTGCCAGCAGCTTGGGAGCGGGGTCCGATACGCAGTATTTT
CDR3 protein: CASSLGAGSDTQYF

J gene: TRBJ2-7
D gene: TRBD1
clone size: NA
V gene: TRBV4-2
CDR3 DNA: TGTGCCAGCAGCCAAGGACCGGGACAGGGGGTGAAAGAGCAGTACTTC
CDR3 protein: CASSQGPGQGVKEQYF

J gene: TRBJ2-3
D gene: NA
clone size: NA
V gene: TRBV7-2
CDR3 DNA: TGTGCCAGCAGCTTGGTCCGCCGGGATACGCAGTATTTT
CDR3 protein: CASSLVRRDTQYF

J gene: TRBJ1-1
D gene: TRBD1
clone size: NA
V gene: TRBV20-1
CDR3 DNA: TGCAGTGCTAGTCCCGGGACAGGGAACACTGAAGCTTTCTTT
CDR3 protein: CSASPGTGNTEAFF

J gene: TRBJ2-7
D gene: NA
clone size: few
V gene: TRBV5-1
CDR3 DNA: TGCGCCAGCAGCCCCGGCCTCGGAGACTACGAGCAGTACTTC
CDR3 protein: CASSPGLGDYEQYF

J gene: TRBJ2-1
D gene: TRBD2
clone size: NA
V gene: TRBV9
CDR3 DNA: TGTGCCAGCAGCGCACCGACGGGACTAGCGGGAGGGAGCTCCTACAATGAGCAGTTCTTC
CDR3 protein: CASSAPTGLAGGSSYNEQFF

J gene: TRBJ2-1
D gene: TRBD1
clone size: NA
V gene: TRBV6-4
CDR3 DNA: TGTGCCAGCAGTGACGGGCAGGGGGCAAAAAATGAGCAGTTCTTC
CDR3 protein: CASSDGQGAKNEQFF

J gene: TRBJ2-7
D gene: NA
clone size: few
V gene: TRBV28
CDR3 DNA: TGTGCCAGCAGTTTTAGCCAGGGCAAGCAGTACTTC
CDR3 protein: CASSFSQGKQYF

J gene: TRBJ2-5
D gene: TRBD1
clone size: NA
V gene: TRBV9
CDR3 DNA: TGTGCCAGCAGCGTAGAGGGACAGGTATTCGAGACCCAGTACTTC
CDR3 protein: CASSVEGQVFETQYF

J gene: TRBJ1-2
D gene: NA
clone size: NA
V gene: TRBV19
CDR3 DNA: TGTGCCAGCAGTTTTCTGAAGGAGGGCTATGGCTACACCTTC
CDR3 protein: CASSFLKEGYGYTF

J gene: TRBJ2-7
D gene: NA
clone size: NA
V gene: TRBV4-2
CDR3 DNA: TGTGCCAGCAGCCAAGACGGGACAACATCCTCCTACGAGCAGTACTTC
CDR3 protein: CASSQDGTTSSYEQYF

J gene: TRBJ2-5
D gene: NA
clone size: NA
V gene: TRBV9
CDR3 DNA: TGTGCCAGCAGCGTTAGTCGTCAAGAGACCCAGTACTTC
CDR3 protein: CASSVSRQETQYF

J gene: TRBJ1-1
D gene: NA
clone size: NA
V gene: TRBV6-5
CDR3 DNA: TGTGCCAGCAGTTACTCCAGGGTTTGGACTGAAGCTTTCTTT
CDR3 protein: CASSYSRVWTEAFF

J gene: TRBJ1-3
D gene: TRBD1
clone size: NA
V gene: TRBV6-2/TRBV6-3
CDR3 DNA: TGTGCCAGCAGTCCGGACAGGGCAGAAAACACCATATATTTT
CDR3 protein: CASSPDRAENTIYF

J gene: TRBJ2-1
D gene: NA
clone size: NA
V gene: TRBV7-2
CDR3 DNA: TGTGCCAGCAGCTTAGAATCTTACAGGGCCTACAATGAGCAGTTCTTC
CDR3 protein: CASSLESYRAYNEQFF

J gene: TRBJ2-4
D gene: NA
clone size: NA
V gene: TRBV12-3/TRBV12-4
CDR3 DNA: TGTGCCAGCGGCTGGGACATAAACATTCAGTACTTC
CDR3 protein: CASGWDINIQYF

J gene: TRBJ1-2
D gene: NA
clone size: NA
V gene: TRBV19
CDR3 DNA: TGTGCCAGTAGTACCCCGGGACAACCCTACACCTTC
CDR3 protein: CASSTPGQPYTF

J gene: TRBJ2-1
D gene: NA
clone size: NA
V gene: TRBV19
CDR3 DNA: TGTGCCAGTAGTATCAGGGTGTGGAATGAGCAGTTCTTC
CDR3 protein: CASSIRVWNEQFF

J gene: TRBJ2-5
D gene: NA
clone size: few
V gene: TRBV6-1
CDR3 DNA: TGTGCCAGCAGTGAGACCGAGACTCAAGAGACCCAGTACTTC
CDR3 protein: CASSETETQETQYF

J gene: TRBJ2-7
D gene: NA
clone size: NA
V gene: TRBV6-4
CDR3 DNA: TGTGCCAGCAGTCAGGGTTTGGGTTCCTACGAGCAGTACTTC
CDR3 protein: CASSQGLGSYEQYF

J gene: TRBJ1-4
D gene: NA
clone size: NA
V gene: TRBV6-5
CDR3 DNA: TGTGCCAGCAGTAGGAGGCCTCCCGCGGACGAAAAACTGTTTTTT
CDR3 protein: CASSRRPPADEKLFF

J gene: TRBJ2-1
D gene: TRBD1
clone size: NA
V gene: TRBV19
CDR3 DNA: TGTGCCAGTAGTCAAACAGGGGTTGAGCAGTTCTTC
CDR3 protein: CASSQTGVEQFF

J gene: TRBJ1-2
D gene: TRBD1
clone size: NA
V gene: TRBV28
CDR3 DNA: TGTGCCAGCAGTTCGGGTCCGGGGACAGTCTATGGCTACACCTTC
CDR3 protein: CASSSGPGTVYGYTF

J gene: TRBJ1-1
D gene: NA
clone size: once
V gene: TRBV4-2
CDR3 DNA: TGTGCCAGCAGCCTGGTCCCCTCTCCTACACTACGAAACACTGAAGCTTTCTTT
CDR3 protein: CASSLVPSPTLRNTEAFF

J gene: TRBJ2-3
D gene: TRBD2
clone size: NA
V gene: TRBV9
CDR3 DNA: TGTGCCAGCAGCGTAGTAGCGGGGGCTAGAGATACGCAGTATTTT
CDR3 protein: CASSVVAGARDTQYF

J gene: TRBJ2-5
D gene: TRBD2
clone size: NA
V gene: TRBV19
CDR3 DNA: TGTGCCAGTAGTGTACGCGGGGGGTACCAAGAGACCCAGTACTTC
CDR3 protein: CASSVRGGYQETQYF

J gene: TRBJ2-5
D gene: TRBD2
clone size: NA
V gene: TRBV6-1
CDR3 DNA: TGTGCCAGCAGTGGACTGACTAGGCGGGGGGCCAAAGAGACCCAGTACTTC
CDR3 protein: CASSGLTRRGAKETQYF

J gene: TRBJ2-3
D gene: NA
clone size: NA
V gene: TRBV2
CDR3 DNA: TGTGCCACTCTCCCGGACAGACCCACAGATACGCAGTATTTT
CDR3 protein: CATLPDRPTDTQYF